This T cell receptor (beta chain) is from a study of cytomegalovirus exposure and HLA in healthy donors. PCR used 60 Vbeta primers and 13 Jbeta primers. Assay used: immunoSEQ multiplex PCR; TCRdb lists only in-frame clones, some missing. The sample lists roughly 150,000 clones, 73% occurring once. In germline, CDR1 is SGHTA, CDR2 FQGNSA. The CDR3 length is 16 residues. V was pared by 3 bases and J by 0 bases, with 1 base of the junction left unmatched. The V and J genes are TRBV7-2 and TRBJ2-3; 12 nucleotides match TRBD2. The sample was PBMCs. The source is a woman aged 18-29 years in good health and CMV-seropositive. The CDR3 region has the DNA TGTGCCAGCAGCTTCGGACTAGCGGGAAGCACAGATACGCAGTATTTT. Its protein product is CASSFGLAGSTDTQYF. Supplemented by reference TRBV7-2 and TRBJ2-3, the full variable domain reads GAGVSQSPSNKVTEKGKDVELRCDPISGHTALYWYRQSLGQGLEFLIYFQGNSAPDKSGLPSDRFSAERTGGSVSTLTIQRTQQEDSAVYLCASSFGLAGSTDTQYFGPGTRLTVL.